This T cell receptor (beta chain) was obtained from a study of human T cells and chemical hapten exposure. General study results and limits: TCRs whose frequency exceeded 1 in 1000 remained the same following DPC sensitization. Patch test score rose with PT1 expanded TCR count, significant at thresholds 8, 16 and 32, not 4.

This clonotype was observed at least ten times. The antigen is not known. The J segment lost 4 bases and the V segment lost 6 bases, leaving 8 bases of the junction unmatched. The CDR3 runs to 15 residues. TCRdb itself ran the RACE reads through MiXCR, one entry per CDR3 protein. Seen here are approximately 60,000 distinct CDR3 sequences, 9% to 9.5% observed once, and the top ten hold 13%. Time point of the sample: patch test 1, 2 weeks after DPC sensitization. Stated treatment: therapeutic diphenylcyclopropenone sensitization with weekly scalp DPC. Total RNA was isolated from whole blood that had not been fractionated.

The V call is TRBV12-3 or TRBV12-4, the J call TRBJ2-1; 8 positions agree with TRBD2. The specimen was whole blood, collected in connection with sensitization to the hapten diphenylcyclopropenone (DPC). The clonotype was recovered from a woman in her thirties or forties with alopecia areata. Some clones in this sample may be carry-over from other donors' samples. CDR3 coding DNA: TGTGCCAGCAGACCCGCCGGACTAGCTTACAATGAGCAGTTCTTC. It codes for CASRPAGLAYNEQFF.